This T cell receptor (beta chain) comes out of a study of CD8+ T cells in alopecia areata. The treatment here: oral pan-JAK inhibitor, 5-10 mg twice daily. Sequencing used cDNA as its template, made by extracting RNA and reverse transcribing it. Sequencing was performed with immunoSEQ multiplex PCR; in TCRdb, only in-frame clones are kept and a portion is missing. The sample shows 98,000 or so clones, about 64% of them seen only once. CDR1 SGHRS and CDR2 YFSETQ come from the germline V gene. With V trimmed by 0 bases and J by 8 bases, 10 bases remained unmatched. CDR3 size: 16 residues. This chain links TRBV5-1 with TRBJ2-1; the match to TRBD2 covers 8 bases. The source is a human donor with alopecia areata. This specimen was CD8+ T cells sorted from blood, taken at week 4, from a patient treated with tofacitinib. The DNA for the CDR3 is TGCGCCAGCAGCTTGGCCGGGACTAGTTCCGGCGATGAGCAGTTCTTC. It yields the protein CASSLAGTSSGDEQFF.